Listed below are T cell receptor beta chains from one sample, sequenced in a study of T cell repertoires and HLA-DP antigens. These TCRs' antigens remain unknown. Assay: immunoSEQ multiplex PCR; the TCRdb copy retains only in-frame clones and omits some. The sample lists more than 90,000 clones, about 91% seen once, with around 0.25% in the top ten. The sample comprised CD4+ T cells from PBMCs. All receptors come from a woman younger than 35 in good health and CMV-seronegative. The CDR3 runs from the conserved cysteine through the conserved F or W. D genes are given only for firm matches. Not every row has a clone size; where given, it reads once, few, many or a size class.

size	J	D	V	CDR3	DNA
-	TRBJ2-2	TRBD2	TRBV9	CASSSGTGGTGELFF	TGTGCCAGCAGCTCAGGGACGGGAGGCACCGGGGAGCTGTTTTTT
-	TRBJ2-7	TRBD1	TRBV7-3	CASSLTHRGNYEQYF	TGTGCCAGCAGCTTAACCCACAGGGGAAACTACGAGCAGTACTTC
-	TRBJ1-2	TRBD1	TRBV19	CASRGKTGAYGYTF	TGTGCCAGTAGAGGAAAGACAGGGGCCTATGGCTACACCTTC
-	TRBJ1-3	-	TRBV19	CASRTSSSGNTIYF	TGTGCCAGTAGAACATCGTCCTCTGGAAACACCATATATTTT
-	TRBJ2-1	TRBD2	TRBV7-3	CASSSTSGVANEQFF	TGTGCCAGCAGCTCCACTAGCGGGGTAGCAAATGAGCAGTTCTTC
-	TRBJ1-4	TRBD1	TRBV5-1	CASSRTGGNEKLFF	TGCGCCAGCAGCAGGACAGGGGGCAATGAAAAACTGTTTTTT
few	TRBJ2-2	TRBD2	TRBV7-8	CASIEGGRAAGELFF	TGTGCCAGCATAGAAGGCGGGAGGGCGGCCGGGGAGCTGTTTTTT
-	TRBJ2-3	TRBD2	TRBV19	CASTGTRLTDTQYF	TGCGCCAGTACCGGGACTAGGCTCACAGATACGCAGTATTTT
-	TRBJ2-5	TRBD1	TRBV4-2	CASSHRDRGQFQETQYF	TGTGCCAGCAGCCACCGCGACAGGGGGCAATTTCAAGAGACCCAGTACTTC
-	TRBJ2-2	-	TRBV19	CASTRYTTGGGELFF	TGTGCCAGCACTCGGTACACGACGGGCGGCGGGGAGCTGTTTTTT
-	TRBJ2-1	TRBD1	TRBV5-1	CASSLGYRGYPYNEQFF	TGCGCCAGCAGCTTGGGTTACAGGGGATACCCCTACAATGAGCAGTTCTTC
-	TRBJ2-2	TRBD2	TRBV11-2	CASSLIAGRVNTGELFF	TGTGCCAGCAGCTTAATAGCGGGGAGAGTTAACACCGGGGAGCTGTTTTTT
-	TRBJ2-7	TRBD1	TRBV20-1	CSANRGREQYF	TGCAGTGCTAACAGGGGGCGCGAGCAGTACTTC
-	TRBJ2-3	TRBD2	TRBV19	CAGGGQGTDTQYF	TGTGCCGGGGGAGGGCAGGGCACAGATACGCAGTATTTT
few	TRBJ2-7	TRBD1	TRBV4-1	CASSQGPGQGYHEQYF	TGCGCCAGCAGCCAAGGGCCGGGACAGGGTTACCACGAGCAGTACTTC
once	TRBJ2-3	-	TRBV7-2	CASSSPPDGTDTQYF	TGTGCCAGCAGCTCCCCCCCGGATGGCACAGATACGCAGTATTTT
-	TRBJ2-4	-	TRBV15	CATSRLAKNIQYF	TGTGCCACCAGCCGGTTAGCCAAAAACATTCAGTACTTC
-	TRBJ2-7	TRBD2	TRBV29-1	CSPQGTSGVYEQYF	TGCAGCCCCCAAGGGACTAGCGGTGTTTACGAGCAGTACTTC
-	TRBJ2-2	-	TRBV7-9	CASSLARASANTGELFF	TGTGCCAGCAGCTTAGCCAGGGCCTCCGCGAACACCGGGGAGCTGTTTTTT
-	TRBJ2-1	-	TRBV10-3	CAISVLANSYNEQFF	TGTGCCATCAGTGTACTAGCAAATTCCTACAATGAGCAGTTCTTC
-	TRBJ1-2	-	TRBV7-8	CASSLVGSSNYGYTF	TGTGCCAGCAGCTTAGTGGGTTCCTCCAACTATGGCTACACCTTC
-	TRBJ2-1	TRBD2	TRBV11-2	CASSLFSGSFNEQFF	TGTGCCAGCAGCCTATTTAGCGGGAGTTTCAATGAGCAGTTCTTC
few	TRBJ2-5	-	TRBV5-3	CARRPRRGQQETQYF	TGTGCCAGAAGGCCAAGAAGAGGACAGCAAGAGACCCAGTACTTC
-	TRBJ2-6	-	TRBV28	CASSGQRSSGANVLTF	TGTGCCAGCAGCGGACAGAGAAGTTCTGGGGCCAACGTCCTGACTTTC
-	TRBJ2-5	-	TRBV11-3	CASSRGTGPEETQYF	TGTGCCAGCAGCCGGGGGACCGGTCCCGAGGAGACCCAGTACTTC
-	TRBJ1-3	-	TRBV25-1	CASSEAGSSGNTIYF	TGTGCCAGCAGTGAAGCAGGGAGCTCTGGAAACACCATATATTTT
-	TRBJ2-7	TRBD2	TRBV28	CASSPGGAWGYEQYF	TGTGCCAGCAGCCCGGGGGGTGCTTGGGGCTACGAGCAGTACTTC
once	TRBJ1-3	-	TRBV11-2	CASSFRDTSSGNTIYF	TGTGCCAGCAGCTTCCGGGACACCAGCTCTGGAAACACCATATATTTT
-	TRBJ1-6	TRBD1	TRBV7-9	CASSSDRGTNNSPLHF	TGTGCCAGCAGTTCGGACAGGGGCACTAATAATTCACCCCTCCACTTT
-	TRBJ2-5	-	TRBV2	CASSEALPVGETQYF	TGTGCCAGCAGTGAAGCCCTCCCGGTTGGGGAGACCCAGTACTTC
-	TRBJ2-3	TRBD2	TRBV5-1	CASSFFTGTSGTDTQYF	TGCGCCAGCAGCTTTTTCACCGGGACTAGCGGGACAGATACGCAGTATTTT
-	TRBJ2-1	-	TRBV10-3	CAISEGLLSYNEQFF	TGTGCCATCAGTGAAGGACTCCTCTCCTACAATGAGCAGTTCTTC
-	TRBJ1-1	-	TRBV6-5	CASKEIGVTEAFF	TGTGCCAGCAAGGAGATCGGGGTCACTGAAGCTTTCTTT
-	TRBJ2-1	-	TRBV5-1	CASSLGGSEPYNEQFF	TGCGCCAGCAGCTTGGGGGGTAGCGAACCCTACAATGAGCAGTTCTTC
-	TRBJ1-1	TRBD1	TRBV18	CASSTGTGAFLSEAFF	TGTGCCAGCTCAACCGGGACAGGGGCATTTCTTAGTGAAGCTTTCTTT
-	TRBJ1-6	TRBD1	TRBV27	CASSPGQGNSPLHF	TGTGCCAGCAGCCCCGGACAGGGTAATTCACCCCTCCACTTT
-	TRBJ1-2	-	TRBV12-5	CASGKTRDTSNYGYTF	TGTGCTAGTGGAAAGACACGGGACACTTCTAACTATGGCTACACCTTC
-	TRBJ2-1	TRBD2	TRBV18	CASSPTSGSNEQFF	TGTGCCAGCTCACCGACTAGCGGGAGCAATGAGCAGTTCTTC
-	TRBJ2-7	TRBD1	TRBV12-5	CASALSGTEIYEQYF	TGTGCTAGTGCGCTATCCGGGACAGAGATCTACGAGCAGTACTTC
once	TRBJ2-3	TRBD2	TRBV28	CASSLPASGRETDTQYF	TGTGCCAGCAGTTTACCGGCTAGCGGGAGGGAGACAGATACGCAGTATTTT
-	TRBJ1-2	-	TRBV28	CASSSLGEKPHGYTF	TGTGCCAGCAGTTCCCTGGGGGAAAAACCTCATGGCTACACCTTC
-	TRBJ2-2	-	TRBV9	CASSVEANPTGELFF	TGTGCCAGCAGCGTAGAAGCCAACCCGACCGGGGAGCTGTTTTTT
-	TRBJ2-5	-	TRBV4-1	CASSQLLQGKGLPQYF	TGCGCCAGCAGCCAGCTGCTTCAGGGGAAGGGGCTCCCCCAGTACTTC
-	TRBJ2-7	-	TRBV5-1	CASSPVTGTQSYEQYF	TGCGCCAGCAGCCCAGTCACCGGGACTCAGAGCTACGAGCAGTACTTC
-	TRBJ2-1	-	TRBV2	CASRFPQGNEQFF	TGTGCCAGCAGATTCCCTCAGGGAAATGAGCAGTTCTTC
-	TRBJ1-4	TRBD1	TRBV5-4	CASSRTDRAGYNEKLFF	TGTGCCAGCAGCCGAACCGACAGGGCCGGATATAATGAAAAACTGTTTTTT